These 12 T cell receptor beta chains were all obtained from the same sample, sequenced in a study of blood T cells in healthy people across ages. The use of a sample-barcoded 5' primer and a J-beta primer mix characterized a second PCR of roughly 6 to 11 cycles. TCRdb reanalysed the 5' RACE reads using MiXCR and keeps one entry per CDR3 protein. The sample has 650,000 to 1,000,000 distinct CDR3 sequences; about 37% are singletons. Material for sequencing was blood. The receptors stem from a man younger than 35 in good health.

The CDR3 DNA sequence: TGTGCCAGCAGCTGGACAGGGAGTGGTGATACGCAGTATTTT. Translating it yields CASSWTGSGDTQYF. J is TRBJ2-3 and V is TRBV7-9, with 8 bases identical to TRBD1. Per germline, CDR1 SEHNR and CDR2 FQNEAQ (reference sequence). Losses at the gene ends were 4 bases for V and 6 bases for J; bases not matched to a gene: 6. The CDR3 runs to 14 residues. The full variable domain, in which reference TRBV7-9 and TRBJ2-3 provide the parts outside the CDR3, is DTGVSQNPRHKITKRGQNVTFRCDPISEHNRLYWYRQTLGQGPEFLTYFQNEAQLEKSRLLSDRFSAERPKGSFSTLEIQRTEQGDSAMYLCASSWTGSGDTQYFGPGTRLTVL.

This chain connects TRBV2 to TRBJ1-1; possible D gene TRBD1, 5 bases. Trimming stripped 10 bases from V and 1 base from J, with 13 bases between. Looked up from germline, CDR1 is SNHLY and CDR2 is FYNNEI. The CDR3 is 13 residues long. The CDR3 loop is CATPSGQNTEAFF. CDR3 in DNA: TGTGCCACCCCATCGGGGCAGAACACTGAAGCTTTCTTT.

This clonotype was observed a handful of times. V is TRBV4-2 and J is TRBJ1-5; D not resolved. The V gene's germline CDR1 is LGHNA and CDR2 YNFKEQ. This CDR3 spans 16 amino acids. V was pared by 3 bases and J by 7 bases, with 19 bases between. The CDR3 loop reads CASSHSRLEGGQPQHF. CDR3 bases: TGTGCCAGCAGCCATTCCCGGCTTGAGGGAGGACAGCCCCAGCATTTT.

The chain recombines TRBV6-5 with TRBJ2-5, with TRBD1 matching over 8 bases. Germline V gene lookup returns CDR1 MNHEY and CDR2 SVGAGI. This CDR3 region has 18 residues. V gave up 2 bases and J gave up 5 bases; unmatched junction bases: 16. CDR3 residues: CASSYPKFRDRREETQYF. CDR3 DNA sequence: TGTGCCAGCAGTTACCCGAAATTCCGGGACAGGCGAGAGGAGACCCAGTACTTC.

Regarding this clonotype: One junction end disagrees with the germline gene, perhaps due to a read error. V gene TRBV20-1 combines with J gene TRBJ2-6; possible D gene TRBD1, 5 bases. Germline values: CDR1 DFQATT, CDR2 SNEGSKA (reference sequence). The CDR3 has 13 amino acids. CDR3 DNA: TGCAGTGCTTGGGGCGAAGAGGCCGACGTCCTGACTTTC. This encodes CSAWGEEADVLTF.

This clonotype was counted at least ten times. The V call is TRBV5-1, the J call TRBJ2-7, with 8 positions matching TRBD2. V dropped 4 bases and J dropped 0; count of bases not matched to a gene: 3. The CDR3 sequence is 14 residues long. CDR1 and CDR2 (germline): SGHRS, YFSETQ. For the CDR3, the DNA is TGCGCCAGCAGCGTTCTAGCGGGCTCCTACGAGCAGTACTTC. Amino acid sequence: CASSVLAGSYEQYF.

This sequence joins TRBV9 and TRBJ2-1, with D tentatively TRBD1 (5 bases). CDR1 and CDR2 (germline): SGDLS, YYNGEE. Trimming took off 0 bases at V and 6 bases at J, with 7 bases between the two ends. The CDR3 loop spans 13 amino acids. The DNA for the CDR3 is TGTGCCAGCAGCGTAGGCAGGGTCAATGAGCAGTTCTTC. Translating gives CASSVGRVNEQFF.

This chain joins TRBV6-6 and TRBJ1-6; a possible D gene is TRBD1 (6 bases). Germline CDR1 and CDR2: MNHNY and SVGAGI (reference sequence). This CDR3 has 16 residues. Trimming took 5 bases from V and 3 from J, leaving 14 bases between them. CDR3 sequence: CASSPSDRNYNSPLHF. Here the CDR3 DNA reads TGTGCCAGCAGTCCGTCAGACAGGAACTATAATTCACCCCTCCACTTT.

This sequence joins TRBV6-6 and TRBJ2-7, with TRBD2 as a possible D gene (6 bases). The V and J ends lost 3 bases and 7 bases respectively, with 16 bases between them. Germline V gene lookup returns CDR1 MNHNY and CDR2 SVGAGI (reference sequence). This CDR3 is built from 14 residues. CDR3 sequence: CASSYLADYNEQYF. The CDR3, as DNA: TGTGCCAGCAGTTATTTGGCGGACTACAATGAGCAGTACTTC.

In the case of this clonotype: A junction end diverges from the germline sequence, so it may reflect a read error. Written as DNA, the CDR3 is TGTGCCGGCAGTTTAACAGGGATAGTTGCTGAAGCTTTCTTT. Its translation: CAGSLTGIVAEAFF. V usage is TRBV12-3 or TRBV12-4 and J usage is TRBJ1-1, with a weak D call TRBD1 (6 bases). CDR3 length: 14 amino acids.

This clonotype has more than one count but fewer than ten. This chain uses TRBV14 with TRBJ2-7; the match to TRBD2 covers 8 bases. Germline V gene data show CDR1 as SGHDN and CDR2 as FVKESK. V dropped 3 bases and J dropped 4; count of bases not matched to a gene: 17. CDR3 length: 18 amino acids. The CDR3 is CASSHRSLSGNQVYEQYF. The CDR3 DNA follows: TGTGCCAGCAGCCACAGATCCCTTAGCGGGAATCAAGTATACGAGCAGTACTTC. Using reference TRBV14 and TRBJ2-7 for the parts outside the CDR3, the full variable domain is EAGVTQFPSHSVIEKGQTVTLRCDPISGHDNLYWYRRVMGKEIKFLLHFVKESKQDESGMPNNRFLAERTGGTYSTLKVQPAELEDSGVYFCASSHRSLSGNQVYEQYFGPGTRLTVT.

This rearrangement joins TRBV13 to TRBJ2-5; D remains ambiguous. Germline V gives CDR1 PRHDT, CDR2 FYEKMQ (reference sequence). This CDR3 spans 14 amino acids. The V and J ends lost 3 bases and 3 bases respectively, with 11 bases between them. The CDR3 bases are TGTGCCAGCAGCTTTGGTCGGACGGAAGAGACCCAGTACTTC. Translating it yields CASSFGRTEETQYF.